This T cell receptor beta chain was recorded in a study of identical twins. Concerning this clonotype: Its target is unknown.

Each CDR3 protein is one row after TCRdb ran MiXCR on the 5' RACE reads. The sample lists about 240,000 distinct CDR3 sequences, about 13% occurring once. General study findings and limits: Conclusions were drawn cross-sectionally by statistical analysis, without following the same donors.

The CDR3 is made up of 13 amino acids. V was cut by 5 bases and J by 0 bases, with 9 bases left in between. Germline V gene lookup returns CDR1 SGHRS and CDR2 YFSETQ. Only healthy Caucasians were enrolled as donors. These same data were also listed under a study on yellow fever vaccine responses in identical twins.

Input material: memory (CD45RO+) T cells sorted from blood. V is TRBV5-1 and J is TRBJ2-7; the D call may be TRBD1 or TRBD2 (6 bases each). The receptor was isolated from a woman aged 18-29 years in good health. The DNA for the CDR3 is TGCGCCAGCAGGCGGGACACCTCCTACGAGCAGTACTTC. Translated, it gives CASRRDTSYEQYF. The full variable domain, its missing parts supplied by reference TRBV5-1 and TRBJ2-7, is KAGVTQTPRYLIKTRGQQVTLSCSPISGHRSVSWYQQTPGQGLQFLFEYFSETQRNKGNFPGRFSGRQFSNSRSEMNVSTLELGDSALYLCASRRDTSYEQYFGPGTRLTVT.